The 21 T cell receptor beta chains given below trace back to one sample, sequenced in a study of blood T cell repertoires in COVID-19. Sequenced by immunoSEQ multiplex PCR; TCRdb stores in-frame clones only, minus some. The profile shows around 95,000 clones, 70% to 90% of them singletons. Sequenced material: peripheral blood. Receptors were obtained from a human donor in a cohort sampled during active COVID-19.

The gene calls are TRBV5-1 and TRBJ2-2, with D possibly being TRBD2 (6 bases). The V gene lost 8 bases and the J gene lost 0 bases, with 14 bases spanning the gap. Germline V lookup: CDR1 SGHRS, CDR2 YFSETQ. This CDR3 spans 15 amino acids. The CDR3 here is CARTRLATNTGELFF. In nucleotides, the CDR3 is TGCGCCAGGACCCGGCTAGCGACGAACACCGGGGAGCTGTTTTTT.

This sequence joins TRBV27 and TRBJ2-7, with 12 bases aligning to TRBD2. CDR1 MNHEY and CDR2 SMNVEV come from the germline V gene (reference sequence). Trimming removed 11 bases from V and 1 base from J; junction bases left unmatched: 3. The CDR3 spans 13 residues. The CDR3 region is CASGLAGSYEQYF. The CDR3 coding sequence is TGTGCCTCGGGACTAGCGGGTTCCTACGAGCAGTACTTC.

This chain uses TRBV27 with TRBJ2-5, with 9 bases matching TRBD1. In germline, CDR1 is MNHEY, CDR2 SMNVEV (reference sequence). V dropped 2 bases and J dropped 14; count of bases not matched to a gene: 6. The CDR3 spans 12 residues. The CDR3 nucleotides read TGTGCCAGCAGTTTAAGGGACAGGGAACTTTACTTC. Translation: CASSLRDRELYF.

This clone was seen a handful of times. This sequence joins TRBV27 and TRBJ1-2; 10 nucleotides match TRBD1. The CDR3 runs to 15 residues. Unmatched junction bases numbered 12, after V lost 8 bases and J lost 6 bases. Germline lookup yields CDR1 MNHEY and CDR2 SMNVEV (reference sequence). CDR3 sequence: CASGRSGQGTHGYTF. The CDR3 region has the DNA TGTGCCAGCGGCAGATCGGGACAGGGGACTCATGGCTACACCTTC.

The CDR3 region is CASSFQREQFF. The CDR3 nucleotides are TGTGCCAGCAGCTTCCAGCGGGAGCAGTTCTTC. The genes are TRBV7-9 and TRBJ2-1; D is perhaps TRBD2 (5 bases). Germline CDR1 and CDR2: SEHNR and FQNEAQ (reference sequence). Between the trimmed V and J ends, which lost 3 bases and 10 bases, there was a span of 7 bases. The CDR3 length is 11 residues.

The chain recombines TRBV1 with TRBJ2-2; the tabulated D call, TRBD2, remains unverified against the DNA. TRBV1 is designated a pseudogene. The CDR3 length is 15 residues. CDR3 loop: CTIPTREKATGELFF. DNA for the CDR3: TGCACCATCCCGACGCGGGAGAAAGCCACCGGGGAGCTGTTTTTT.

The CDR3 nucleotides read TGTGCCAGCAGATATAGCTCTAGCGTAGCGAACACCGGGGAGCTGTTTTTT. It encodes CASRYSSSVANTGELFF. This chain joins TRBV7-8 and TRBJ2-2; a weak D match, TRBD2 (6 bases). The V gene's germline CDR1 is SGHVS and CDR2 FQNEAQ. The CDR3 is 17 amino acids. V was cut by 6 bases and J by 0 bases, with 17 bases left in between.

The chain has TRBV29-1 and TRBJ2-3; TRBD2 aligns across 15 bases. This CDR3 comprises 15 residues. Unmatched junction bases numbered 6, after V lost 8 bases and J lost 3 bases. Germline V gene lookup returns CDR1 SQVTM and CDR2 ANQGSEA. CDR3 amino acids: CSTGGTSGRTDTQYF. CDR3 coding DNA: TGCAGCACAGGCGGGACTAGCGGGAGGACAGATACGCAGTATTTT.

In nucleotides, the CDR3 is TGTGCCAGCAGCCGTCCGGGACTAGTAGGTCACGAGCAGTACTTC. This encodes CASSRPGLVGHEQYF. The V and J genes are TRBV4-2 and TRBJ2-7; 8 nucleotides agree with TRBD2. Germline values: CDR1 LGHNA, CDR2 YNFKEQ. The V segment lost 4 bases and the J segment 5 bases; nucleotides outside the gene matches: 10. The CDR3 has 15 residues.

The chain is built from TRBV4-3 and TRBJ2-2; weak D call: TRBD2 (6 bases). V was cut by 0 bases and J by 6 bases, with 11 bases left in between. The CDR3 extends over 15 amino acids. The germline CDR1 and CDR2 sequences are LGHNA and YSLEER. The CDR3 DNA follows: TGCGCCAGCAGCCAAGATCGGGGGAGCGCCGGGGAGCTGTTTTTT. It is translated as CASSQDRGSAGELFF.

The chain has TRBV15 and TRBJ2-5, with D possibly TRBD2 on 5 matching bases. This CDR3 has 15 amino acids. V was cut by 1 base and J by 4 bases, with 13 bases left in between. Looked up from germline, CDR1 is LNHNV and CDR2 is YYDKDF (reference sequence). CDR3 amino acids: CATSRVGGGTETQYF. The CDR3 DNA follows: TGTGCCACCAGCAGAGTCGGAGGAGGAACAGAGACCCAGTACTTC.

This rearrangement joins TRBV4-1 to TRBJ2-7, with D maybe TRBD2 (5 bases). CDR1 is MGHRA, CDR2 YSYEKL, per germline. CDR3 length equals 14 residues. With 0 bases removed from V and 3 bases from J, the gap between germline ends came to 9 bases. The CDR3 sequence is CASSQDSTSYEQYF. For the CDR3, the DNA is TGCGCCAGCAGCCAAGATAGCACTAGCTACGAGCAGTACTTC.

The chain's CDR3 is CASSFLSGRSSGELFF. The DNA for the CDR3 is TGTGCCAGCAGCTTCCTTAGCGGGAGGAGTTCCGGGGAGCTGTTTTTT. The V gene is TRBV9, the J gene TRBJ2-2, with TRBD2 identical over 10 bases. The trim removed 4 bases at V and 6 bases at J, leaving 9 bases unmatched. This CDR3 has 16 amino acids. Germline CDR1 SGDLS, CDR2 YYNGEE.

V gene TRBV3-1 (or the pseudogene TRBV3-2) combines with J gene TRBJ1-1; TRBD1 matches at 7 bases. The CDR3 is 16 amino acids. CDR1 LGHDT and CDR2 YNNKEL come from the germline V gene (reference sequence). V lost 4 bases and J lost 5; bases outside the gene matches: 13. CDR3 nucleotides: TGTGCCAGCAGCCGCCCTTACAGGGGTAGAGGAACTGAAGCTTTCTTT. This gives the protein CASSRPYRGRGTEAFF.

CDR3 in amino acids: CATSDPTAPYEQYF. The CDR3 region has the DNA TGTGCCACCAGTGATCCGACAGCCCCCTACGAGCAGTACTTC. J is TRBJ2-7 and V is TRBV24-1; D may be TRBD1 (5 bases). This CDR3 has 14 residues. Trimming cost V 3 bases and J 2 bases, with 10 bases left between them. Per the germline V gene, CDR1 is KGHDR and CDR2 is SFDVKD.

The chain has TRBV6-6 and TRBJ1-2; weak D call: TRBD1 (5 bases). CDR1 and CDR2 from the germline V gene are MNHNY and SVGAGI (reference sequence). This CDR3 is built from 13 residues. V dropped 3 bases and J dropped 4 bases, with 9 bases sitting between them. CDR3 sequence (DNA): TGTGCCAGCAGTTATGAACAGGTCTATGGCTACACCTTC. Its protein product is CASSYEQVYGYTF.

The CDR3 nucleotides read TGTGCCAGCAGTGGACCGGACAGGGTCTATGGCTACACCTTC. Protein: CASSGPDRVYGYTF. V is TRBV28 and J is TRBJ1-2, with TRBD1 matching over 8 bases. The CDR3 totals 14 residues. Germline assignment: CDR1 MDHEN and CDR2 SYDVKM. With V trimmed by 5 bases and J by 4 bases, 6 bases remained unmatched.

The sample holds many counts of this clone. V gene TRBV9 combines with J gene TRBJ1-1; D might be TRBD1 (6 bases). The length of the CDR3 is 17 residues. Trimming pared 0 bases from V and 0 bases from J, leaving 15 bases between. Per the germline V gene, CDR1 is SGDLS and CDR2 is YYNGEE. This CDR3 is CASSVDPEGGMNTEAFF. The CDR3 DNA follows: TGTGCCAGCAGCGTAGATCCGGAGGGGGGGATGAACACTGAAGCTTTCTTT. The entire variable domain, with the rest obtained from reference TRBV9 and TRBJ1-1, is as follows: DSGVTQTPKHLITATGQRVTLRCSPRSGDLSVYWYQQSLDQGLQFLIQYYNGEERAKGNILERFSAQQFPDLHSELNLSSLELGDSALYFCASSVDPEGGMNTEAFFGQGTRLTVV.

This sequence joins TRBV7-8 and TRBJ2-3; TRBD2 matches 14 bases. CDR3 length equals 18 residues. The trim removed 1 base at V and 4 bases at J, leaving 7 bases unmatched. CDR1 SGHVS and CDR2 FQNEAQ come from the germline V gene. CDR3 DNA sequence: TGTGCCAGCAGCTTAGTAGTTAGACTAGCGGGAGGGCCAGATACGCAGTATTTT. Amino acids: CASSLVVRLAGGPDTQYF. Full variable domain (outside the CDR3, taken from reference TRBV7-8 and TRBJ2-3): GAGVSQSPRYKVAKRGQDVALRCDPISGHVSLFWYQQALGQGPEFLTYFQNEAQLDKSGLPSDRFFAERPEGSVSTLKIQRTQQEDSAVYLCASSLVVRLAGGPDTQYFGPGTRLTVL.

This clone was counted between two and nine times. V gene TRBV11-1 combines with J gene TRBJ2-5; TRBD2 matches 9 bases. This CDR3 is built from 15 residues. The V and J ends lost 3 bases and 5 bases, in that order; junction bases with no gene match: 7. Germline CDR1 reads SGHAT; CDR2 reads FQDESV (reference sequence). CDR3: CASSLWLAGSETQYF. CDR3 DNA: TGTGCCAGCAGCTTGTGGCTAGCGGGATCCGAGACCCAGTACTTC.

This clone has only one observation. The J gene is TRBJ2-3, the V gene TRBV4-1, with TRBD1 as a possible D gene (6 bases). V was shortened by 1 base and J by 5 bases, with 10 bases between the two germline ends. The CDR3 is 14 residues long. CDR1 and CDR2 (germline): MGHRA, YSYEKL. This chain's CDR3 is CASSQVQGGDTQYF. CDR3 nucleotides: TGCGCCAGCAGCCAAGTCCAAGGGGGAGATACGCAGTATTTT.